This passage covers 11 T cell receptor beta chains from one sample sequenced in a study of metastatic and nonmetastatic thyroid tumors. Every patient underwent thyroid surgery untreated. TCRdb ran MiXCR on the PCR reads. The sample includes nearly 35,000 clones, under 20% of them seen just once. The specimen sequenced was blood. These receptors were collected from a female donor with papillary thyroid cancer or a benign thyroid nodule (not recorded which). Some clones in this sample may be carry-over from other donors' samples.

By proportion, this clone is medium-sized. This chain joins TRBV24-1 and TRBJ2-7; the D gene is possibly TRBD2 (6 bases). This CDR3 spans 13 amino acids. With 2 bases removed from V and 6 bases from J, the gap between germline ends came to 10 bases. The germline V gene encodes CDR1 KGHDR and CDR2 SFDVKD. The CDR3 DNA reads TGTGCCACCAGTGATTCTTCCGGGAGCGAGCAGTACTTC. As protein: CATSDSSGSEQYF.

A remark on this clone: The germline gene is not matched at one end of the junction; a read error may be the cause. This chain joins TRBV6-2 or TRBV6-3 and TRBJ2-1; TRBD2 matches 10 bases. The V gene's germline CDR1 is MNHEY and CDR2 SVGEGT. This CDR3 spans 14 amino acids. As DNA, the CDR3 is TGTGCCAGCAGTCGGACTAGCGGTTACAATGAGCAGTTTTTC. Amino acid sequence: CASSRTSGYNEQFF.

This clone was counted at least ten times. The CDR3 region is CSANRDTTDTQYF. The DNA of the CDR3 is TGCAGTGCGAACCGGGACACCACAGATACGCAGTATTTT. The chain employs TRBV20-1 and TRBJ2-3, with D possibly being TRBD1 (6 bases). From germline, CDR1 is DFQATT and CDR2 SNEGSKA (reference sequence). V lost 6 bases and J lost 2, with 12 bases in between. The CDR3 covers 13 residues.

The sample holds many counts of this clone. The chain has TRBV30 and TRBJ2-3, with 14 bases that match TRBD2. J lost 1 base, V lost 4 bases, and 10 bases had no gene match. Germline loops: CDR1 GTSNPN, CDR2 SVGIG (reference sequence). CDR3 length equals 18 residues. In DNA form, the CDR3 reads TGTGCCTGGAACCCCACAGGACTAGCGGGAGGTCGCACAGATACGCAGTATTTT. It yields the protein CAWNPTGLAGGRTDTQYF.

Turning to this clone: A read error may be the cause here, since a much bigger clone is one base away. CDR3 bases: TGTGCCTGGAGTGCAGGGACAGGCAACACTGAAGCTTCCTTT. This encodes CAWSAGTGNTEASF. V and J are TRBV30 and TRBJ1-1; 8 bases are shared with TRBD1. CDR1 is GTSNPN and CDR2 is SVGIG in the germline V gene (reference sequence). The CDR3 is 14 amino acids.

This clone was picked up many times. The chain has TRBV20-1 and TRBJ2-7, with 9 bases lining up with TRBD2. The CDR3 covers 13 residues. J lost 2 bases, V lost 6 bases, and 5 bases had no gene match. The germline CDR1 and CDR2 sequences are DFQATT and SNEGSKA (reference sequence). In nucleotides, the CDR3 is TGCAGTGCCCCGGGACTAGCCGCCTACGAGCAGTACTTC. Translation gives CSAPGLAAYEQYF.

This clone was counted ten times or more. This same CDR3 is encoded by further DNA sequences in the sample. The chain is built from TRBV5-1 and TRBJ2-5; D call uncertain. V lost 2 bases to trimming and J lost 8 bases, with 19 bases between them. Germline CDR1 is SGHRS and CDR2 is YFSETQ. The CDR3 runs 15 residues. The CDR3 region is CASSLGSTHVETQYF. The CDR3 DNA reads TGCGCCAGCAGCTTAGGTTCGACACATGTAGAAACCCAGTACTTC.

Comment on this clone: In this CDR3 the conserved last residue, phenylalanine or tryptophan, is missing, so a read error is likely. This chain connects TRBV5-1 to TRBJ2-7; D is uncertain. The CDR3 totals 15 residues. Germline CDR1 reads SGHRS; CDR2 reads YFSETQ. V dropped 4 bases and J dropped 5 bases, with 19 bases sitting between them. CDR3 in amino acids: CASSLDVVDRHEQYL. The CDR3 DNA follows: TGCGCCAGCAGCCTGGATGTAGTGGATCGCCACGAGCAGTACCTC.

The chain employs TRBV7-2 and TRBJ1-2, with D perhaps matching TRBD1 (5 bases). CDR3 size: 15 residues. Germline values: CDR1 SGHTA, CDR2 FQGNSA. The V end was cut by 5 bases, the J end by 6 bases, with 19 bases between. CDR3 coding DNA: TGTGCCAGCAGCCCATGGGTGGGGGGTGGGGATGGCTACACCTTC. This sequence encodes CASSPWVGGGDGYTF.

This clone was picked up a small number of times. One end of the junction varies from germline; a read error may be responsible. This sequence joins TRBV6-1 and TRBJ1-1; D gene uncertain. The CDR3 is 13 residues long. The germline gives CDR1 MNHNS, CDR2 SASEGT. CDR3 DNA sequence: TGTGCCAGCAGTAAACAGATGAACACTGAAGCTTCCTTT. This codes for CASSKQMNTEASF.

Many counts were recorded for this clone. This rearrangement joins TRBV7-2 to TRBJ2-4; 7 bases are shared with TRBD2. This CDR3 contains 15 residues. With V trimmed by 2 bases and J by 5 bases, 6 bases remained unmatched. Germline assignment: CDR1 SGHTA and CDR2 FQGNSA. CDR3: CASSLRIGGENIQYF. In DNA, the CDR3 is TGTGCCAGCAGCTTACGGATTGGGGGGGAAAACATTCAGTACTTC.